This T cell receptor (beta chain) was identified in a study of T cell repertoires in cytomegalovirus infection. In the study overall: The public TCR beta signatures pointed to both CMV infection and matching HLA type.

The study, taken as a whole, reports: Within the response measured ex vivo, HLA-C-restricted CMV-specific TCR beta clonotypes were dominant. Based on cumulative public TCR beta family frequency, carriers of CMV plus the relevant HLA were identified.

The sample holds many counts of this clonotype. The antigen is unknown. The CDR3 extends over 15 amino acids. Trimming removed 5 bases from V and 0 bases from J, with 11 bases in between. Germline CDR1 and CDR2: MGHRA and YSYEKL. TCRdb re-analysed the reads in MiXCR, keeping a single row per CDR3 protein. The sample has some 800,000 distinct CDR3 sequences, approximately 30% seen once. This receptor was taken from a human donor in good health (CMV status not recorded). Some clones in this sample may be carry-over from other donors' samples. Sample: cultured CD8+ T cells from PBMCs, taken from culture after CMV antigen stimulation. This chain connects TRBV4-1 to TRBJ1-5; D is perhaps TRBD1 (6 bases). The CDR3: CASSSIGGSNQPQHF. The CDR3 region has the DNA TGCGCCAGCAGCTCTATAGGGGGTAGCAATCAGCCCCAGCATTTT.